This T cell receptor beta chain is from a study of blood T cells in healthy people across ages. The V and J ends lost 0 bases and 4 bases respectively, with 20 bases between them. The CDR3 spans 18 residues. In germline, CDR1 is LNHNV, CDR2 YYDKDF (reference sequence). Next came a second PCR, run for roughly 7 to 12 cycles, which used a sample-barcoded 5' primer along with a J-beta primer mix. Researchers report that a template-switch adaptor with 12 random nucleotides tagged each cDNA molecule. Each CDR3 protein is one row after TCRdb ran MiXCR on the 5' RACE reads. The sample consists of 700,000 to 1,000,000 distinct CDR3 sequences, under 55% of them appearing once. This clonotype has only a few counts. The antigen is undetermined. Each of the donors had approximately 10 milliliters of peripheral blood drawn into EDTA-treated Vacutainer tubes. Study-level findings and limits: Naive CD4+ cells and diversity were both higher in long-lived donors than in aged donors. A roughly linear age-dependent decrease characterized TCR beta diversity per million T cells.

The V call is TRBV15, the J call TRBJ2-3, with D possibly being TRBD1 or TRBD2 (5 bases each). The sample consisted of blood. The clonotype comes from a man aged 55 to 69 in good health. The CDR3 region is CATSREKWGSTLADTQYF. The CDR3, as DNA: TGTGCCACCAGCAGAGAGAAATGGGGGTCCACCTTGGCAGATACGCAGTATTTT. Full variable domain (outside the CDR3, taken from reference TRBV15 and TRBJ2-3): DAMVIQNPRYQVTQFGKPVTLSCSQTLNHNVMYWYQQKSSQAPKLLFHYYDKDFNNEADTPDNFQSRRPNTSFCFLDIRSPGLGDTAMYLCATSREKWGSTLADTQYFGPGTRLTVL.